This T cell receptor (beta chain) was identified during a study of read filtering for tumor transcriptome and immune sequencing. This library used around 0.4 ug RNA and molecular barcoded adaptors spanning alpha/delta and beta/gamma chains. TCRdb itself ran the reads through MiXCR, one entry per CDR3 protein. The sample has some 39,000 distinct CDR3 sequences; about 14% are singletons. In this sample, this clonotype turned up a few times. J was trimmed by 2 bases and V by 4 bases; bases with no gene match: 11. The CDR3 spans 20 residues. Specimen: a population of CD138-negative cells sorted from bone marrow. This TCR derives from a donor over 35 with multiple myeloma. This chain uses TRBV12-3 or TRBV12-4 with TRBJ2-1; 16 bases agree with TRBD2. The CDR3 coding sequence is TGTGCCAGCAGTTCCACCGGAGGGACTAGCGGGGGGGCCACCTACAATGAGCAGTTCTTC. It specifies CASSSTGGTSGGATYNEQFF.